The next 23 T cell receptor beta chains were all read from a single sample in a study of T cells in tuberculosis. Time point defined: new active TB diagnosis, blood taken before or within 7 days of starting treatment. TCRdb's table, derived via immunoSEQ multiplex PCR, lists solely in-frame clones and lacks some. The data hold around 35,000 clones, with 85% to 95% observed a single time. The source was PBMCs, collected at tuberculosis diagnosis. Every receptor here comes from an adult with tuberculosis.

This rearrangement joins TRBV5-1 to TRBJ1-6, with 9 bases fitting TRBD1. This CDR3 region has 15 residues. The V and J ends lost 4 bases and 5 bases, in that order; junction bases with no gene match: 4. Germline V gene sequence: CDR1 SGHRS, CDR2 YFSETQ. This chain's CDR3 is CASSVRTGDNSPLHF. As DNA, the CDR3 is TGCGCCAGCAGCGTTAGGACAGGGGATAATTCACCCCTCCACTTT.

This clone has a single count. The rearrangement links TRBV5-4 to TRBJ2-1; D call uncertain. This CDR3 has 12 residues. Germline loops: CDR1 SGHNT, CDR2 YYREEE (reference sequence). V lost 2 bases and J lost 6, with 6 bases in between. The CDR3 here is CASSLQPNEQFF. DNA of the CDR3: TGTGCCAGCAGCTTACAGCCCAATGAGCAGTTCTTC.

The CDR3 DNA follows: TGTGCCAGCAGTGAAATAGAACCCGAGCCCCAGCATTTT. This encodes CASSEIEPEPQHF. V and J are TRBV2 and TRBJ1-5; no clear D gene. V shed 2 bases and J shed 8 bases, with 10 bases lying between them. CDR1 is SNHLY, CDR2 FYNNEI, per germline. The CDR3 has 13 residues.

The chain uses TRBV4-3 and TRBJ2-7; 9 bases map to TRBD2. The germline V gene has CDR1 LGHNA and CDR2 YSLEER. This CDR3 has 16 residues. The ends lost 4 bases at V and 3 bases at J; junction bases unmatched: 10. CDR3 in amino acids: CASSPLAGDLFYEQYF. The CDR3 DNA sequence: TGCGCCAGCAGCCCCTTAGCGGGAGACCTCTTCTACGAGCAGTACTTC.

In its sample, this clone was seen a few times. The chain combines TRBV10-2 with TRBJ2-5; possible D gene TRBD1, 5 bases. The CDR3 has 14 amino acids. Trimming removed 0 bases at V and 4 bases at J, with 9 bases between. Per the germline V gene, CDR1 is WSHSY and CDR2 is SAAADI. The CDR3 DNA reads TGCGCCAGCAGTGAGTCAGGGGCAGCAGAGACCCAGTACTTC. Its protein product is CASSESGAAETQYF.

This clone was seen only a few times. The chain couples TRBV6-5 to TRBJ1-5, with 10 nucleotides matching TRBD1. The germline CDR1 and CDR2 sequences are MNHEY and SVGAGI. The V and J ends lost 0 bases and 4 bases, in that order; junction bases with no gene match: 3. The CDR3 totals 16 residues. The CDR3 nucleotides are TGTGCCAGCAGTTACTCGAAGGGACAGGGGAATCAGCCCCAGCATTTT. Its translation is CASSYSKGQGNQPQHF.

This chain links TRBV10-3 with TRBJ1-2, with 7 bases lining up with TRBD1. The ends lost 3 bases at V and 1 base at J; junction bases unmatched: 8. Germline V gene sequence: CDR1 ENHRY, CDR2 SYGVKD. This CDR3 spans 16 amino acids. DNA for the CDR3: TGTGCCATCAGTGACAGGGGGTCCTTTGATAACTATGGCTACACCTTC. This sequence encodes CAISDRGSFDNYGYTF.

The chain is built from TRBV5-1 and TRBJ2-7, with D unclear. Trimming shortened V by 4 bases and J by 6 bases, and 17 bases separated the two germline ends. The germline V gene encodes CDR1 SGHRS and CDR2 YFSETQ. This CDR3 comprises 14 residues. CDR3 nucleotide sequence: TGCGCCAGCAGCCCCCGACCGGGTACTGGCGAGCAGTACTTC. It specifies CASSPRPGTGEQYF.

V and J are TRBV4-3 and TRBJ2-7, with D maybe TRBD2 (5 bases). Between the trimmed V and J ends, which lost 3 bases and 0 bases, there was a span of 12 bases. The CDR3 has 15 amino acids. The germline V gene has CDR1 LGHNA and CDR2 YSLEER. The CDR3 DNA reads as TGCGCCAGCAGCCAGTCACGAGGGAGCTCCTACGAGCAGTACTTC. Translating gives CASSQSRGSSYEQYF.

In DNA form, the CDR3 reads TGTGCCAGCTCAGTGGCAGACTCCTACGAGCAGTACGTC. Translated: CASSVADSYEQYV. V usage is TRBV18 and J usage is TRBJ2-7, with D hard to call. The CDR3 has 13 residues. The V end was cut by 5 bases, the J end by 0 bases, with 8 bases between. Germline assignment: CDR1 KGHSH and CDR2 LQKENI.

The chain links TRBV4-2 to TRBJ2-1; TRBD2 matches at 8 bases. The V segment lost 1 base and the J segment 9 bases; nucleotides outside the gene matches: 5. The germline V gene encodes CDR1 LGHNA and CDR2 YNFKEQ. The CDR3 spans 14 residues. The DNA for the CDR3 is TGTGCCAGCAGCCAAGTGGGACTAGTCGGTGAGCAGTTCTTC. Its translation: CASSQVGLVGEQFF.

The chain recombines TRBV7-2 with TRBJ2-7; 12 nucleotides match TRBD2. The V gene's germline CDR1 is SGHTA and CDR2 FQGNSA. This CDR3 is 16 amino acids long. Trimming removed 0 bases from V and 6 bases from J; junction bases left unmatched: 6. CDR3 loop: CASSLAPSGGAGEQYF. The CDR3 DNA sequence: TGTGCCAGCAGCTTAGCGCCTAGCGGGGGGGCGGGCGAGCAGTACTTC.

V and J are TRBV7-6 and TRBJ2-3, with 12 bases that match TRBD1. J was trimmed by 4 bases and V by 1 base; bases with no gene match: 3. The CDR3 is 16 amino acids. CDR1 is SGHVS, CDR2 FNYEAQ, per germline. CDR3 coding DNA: TGTGCCAGCAGCTTAGGGAGGGACAGGGGGCCAGATACGCAGTATTTT. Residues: CASSLGRDRGPDTQYF.

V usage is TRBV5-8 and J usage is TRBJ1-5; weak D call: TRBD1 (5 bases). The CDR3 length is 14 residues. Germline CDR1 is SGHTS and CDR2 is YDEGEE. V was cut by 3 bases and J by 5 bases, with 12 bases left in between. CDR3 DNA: TGTGCCAGCAGCTGGGTGCGGGGGGATCAGCCCCAGCATTTT. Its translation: CASSWVRGDQPQHF.

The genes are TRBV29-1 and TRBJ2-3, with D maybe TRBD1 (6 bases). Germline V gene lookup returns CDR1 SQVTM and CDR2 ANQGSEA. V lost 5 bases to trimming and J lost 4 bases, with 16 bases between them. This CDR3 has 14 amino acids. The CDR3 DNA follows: TGCAGCGTTAGGGACATGCCCAGCCCAGATACGCAGTATTTT. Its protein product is CSVRDMPSPDTQYF.

The CDR3 DNA reads TGTGCCAGCAGTGAAACCGTCAGGGTTCAGGCCCTCCACTTT. The encoded protein is CASSETVRVQALHF. The J gene is TRBJ1-6, the V gene TRBV6-1; D might be TRBD1 (5 bases). Looked up from germline, CDR1 is MNHNS and CDR2 is SASEGT. This CDR3 has 14 residues. V dropped 2 bases and J dropped 14 bases, with 16 bases sitting between them.

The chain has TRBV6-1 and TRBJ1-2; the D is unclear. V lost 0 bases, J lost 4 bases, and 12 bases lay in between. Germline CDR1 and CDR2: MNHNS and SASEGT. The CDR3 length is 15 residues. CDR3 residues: CASSEAGGASYGYTF. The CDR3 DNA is TGTGCCAGCAGTGAAGCCGGAGGAGCGTCCTATGGCTACACCTTC.

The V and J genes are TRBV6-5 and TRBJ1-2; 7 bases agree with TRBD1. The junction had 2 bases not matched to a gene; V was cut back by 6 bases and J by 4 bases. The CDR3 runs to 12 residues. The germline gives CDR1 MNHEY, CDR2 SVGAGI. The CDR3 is CASSRDSYGYTF. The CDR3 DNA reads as TGTGCCAGCAGCCGGGACAGCTATGGCTACACCTTC.

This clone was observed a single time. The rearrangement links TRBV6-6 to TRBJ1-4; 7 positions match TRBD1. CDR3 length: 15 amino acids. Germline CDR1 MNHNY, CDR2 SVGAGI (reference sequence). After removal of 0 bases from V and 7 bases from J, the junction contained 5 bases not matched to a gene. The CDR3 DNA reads TGTGCCAGCAGTTACTCGACAGGGTTCAGTGAAAAACTGTTTTTT. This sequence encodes CASSYSTGFSEKLFF.

The CDR3 loop is CASKGQSNTEAFF. The CDR3 bases are TGCGCCAGCAAGGGACAGTCGAACACTGAAGCTTTCTTT. The rearrangement joins TRBV4-1 to TRBJ1-1; 7 bases fit TRBD1. The V gene end was trimmed by 7 bases and the J gene end by 1 base; junction bases not matched to a gene: 3. The CDR3 loop spans 13 amino acids. Germline CDR1 and CDR2: MGHRA and YSYEKL.

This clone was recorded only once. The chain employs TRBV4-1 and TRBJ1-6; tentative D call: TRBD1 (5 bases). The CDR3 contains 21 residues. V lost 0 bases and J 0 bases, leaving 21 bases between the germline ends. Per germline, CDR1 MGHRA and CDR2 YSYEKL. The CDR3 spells CASSQDRFGGGFNSYNSPLHF. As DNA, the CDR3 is TGCGCCAGCAGCCAAGATAGGTTCGGGGGAGGGTTTAACTCCTATAATTCACCCCTCCACTTT.

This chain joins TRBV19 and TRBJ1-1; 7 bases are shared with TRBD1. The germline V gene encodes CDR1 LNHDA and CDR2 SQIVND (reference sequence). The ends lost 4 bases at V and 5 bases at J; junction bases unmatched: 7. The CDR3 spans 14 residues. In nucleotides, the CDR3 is TGTGCCAGTAGTACCCTACAGGGGAGTACTGAAGCTTTCTTT. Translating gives CASSTLQGSTEAFF.

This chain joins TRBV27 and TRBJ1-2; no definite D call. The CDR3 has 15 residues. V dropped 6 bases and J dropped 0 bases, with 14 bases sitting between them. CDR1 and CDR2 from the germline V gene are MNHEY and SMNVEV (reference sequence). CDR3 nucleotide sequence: TGTGCCAGCAGACCTGACAACCGCCCTAACTATGGCTACACCTTC. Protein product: CASRPDNRPNYGYTF.